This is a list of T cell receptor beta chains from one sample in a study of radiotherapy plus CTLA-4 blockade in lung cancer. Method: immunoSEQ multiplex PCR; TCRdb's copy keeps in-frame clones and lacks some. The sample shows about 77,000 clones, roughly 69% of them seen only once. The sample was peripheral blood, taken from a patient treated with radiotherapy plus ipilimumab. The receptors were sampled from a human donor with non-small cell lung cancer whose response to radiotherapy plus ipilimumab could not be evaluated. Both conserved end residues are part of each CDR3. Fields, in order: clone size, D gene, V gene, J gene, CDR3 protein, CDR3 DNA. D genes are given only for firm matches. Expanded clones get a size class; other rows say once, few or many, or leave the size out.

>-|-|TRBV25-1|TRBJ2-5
CASHFSGSETQYF
TGTGCCAGCCACTTCTCCGGGTCGGAGACCCAGTACTTC
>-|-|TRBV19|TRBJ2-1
CASSIDTSSYNEQFF
TGTGCCAGTAGTATTGATACATCCTCCTACAATGAGCAGTTCTTC
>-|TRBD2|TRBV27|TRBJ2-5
CASSSSIAGGGETQYF
TGTGCCAGCAGTTCGTCAATAGCGGGAGGCGGAGAGACCCAGTACTTC
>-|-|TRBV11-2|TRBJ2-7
CASSAGSGVYEQYF
TGTGCCAGCAGCGCAGGTTCGGGGGTCTACGAGCAGTACTTC
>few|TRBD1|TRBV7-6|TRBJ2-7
CASSPQGISYEQYF
TGTGCCAGCAGCCCACAGGGGATCTCCTACGAGCAGTACTTC
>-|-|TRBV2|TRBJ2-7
CASGRFNYEQYF
TGTGCCAGCGGCAGATTTAACTACGAGCAGTACTTC
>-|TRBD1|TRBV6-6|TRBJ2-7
CASSQGTGRSSEQYF
TGTGCCAGCAGTCAGGGGACAGGGCGAAGCTCCGAGCAGTACTTC
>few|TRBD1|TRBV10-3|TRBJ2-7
CAIEPGQGGGEQYF
TGTGCCATCGAACCGGGACAGGGAGGAGGCGAGCAGTACTTC
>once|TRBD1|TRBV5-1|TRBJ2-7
CASSLWDRVVEQYF
TGCGCCAGCAGCTTATGGGACAGGGTGGTCGAGCAGTACTTC
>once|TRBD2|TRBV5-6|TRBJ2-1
CASSSLSGGALDEQFF
TGTGCCAGCAGCTCCCTTAGCGGGGGGGCTCTCGATGAGCAGTTCTTC
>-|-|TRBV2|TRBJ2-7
CASHLPGYEQYF
TGTGCCAGCCATTTACCAGGTTACGAGCAGTACTTC
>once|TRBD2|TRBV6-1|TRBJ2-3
CASTRAGASTDTQYF
TGTGCCAGCACCCGAGCGGGGGCTAGCACAGATACGCAGTATTTT